The 26 T cell receptor beta chains presented below share a single source sample, sequenced in a study of tumor-infiltrating lymphocytes in localized non-small cell lung cancer. Libraries were prepared by immunoSEQ multiplex PCR; TCRdb keeps only in-frame clonotypes and omits some of them. Among about 8,400 clones listed, 65% to 80% were seen once. Sample: lung tumor tissue. These receptors were collected from a human donor with non-small cell lung cancer.

This clone has a handful of counts. V is TRBV9 and J is TRBJ2-5, with 12 positions matching TRBD1. CDR3 length equals 15 residues. The germline V gene encodes CDR1 SGDLS and CDR2 YYNGEE. Trimming at V came to 3 bases and at J to 5 bases, leaving 5 bases not matched to a gene. CDR3 DNA sequence: TGTGCCAGCAGCGCGGGGACAGGGGGCGATGAGACCCAGTACTTC. Amino acid sequence: CASSAGTGGDETQYF.

The chain couples TRBV7-9 to TRBJ2-5; 12 bases line up with TRBD2. The germline V gene encodes CDR1 SEHNR and CDR2 FQNEAQ (reference sequence). The CDR3 has 16 amino acids. Unmatched junction bases numbered 8, after V lost 5 bases and J lost 4 bases. This chain's CDR3 is CASSGDLAGGPETQYF. CDR3 DNA: TGTGCCAGCAGCGGGGACCTAGCGGGAGGGCCAGAGACCCAGTACTTC.

The rearrangement links TRBV7-9 to TRBJ1-1; no firm D call. From germline, CDR1 is SEHNR and CDR2 FQNEAQ (reference sequence). This CDR3 has 16 amino acids. The ends were cut back, 3 bases at V and 6 bases at J, with 20 bases in the middle. CDR3 sequence: CASSLVAGQQRSEAFF. In DNA form, the CDR3 reads TGTGCCAGCAGCTTGGTAGCTGGCCAACAGAGGTCTGAAGCTTTCTTT. Based on the CDR3 plus reference TRBV7-9 and TRBJ1-1, the full variable domain is DTGVSQNPRHKITKRGQNVTFRCDPISEHNRLYWYRQTLGQGPEFLTYFQNEAQLEKSRLLSDRFSAERPKGSFSTLEIQRTEQGDSAMYLCASSLVAGQQRSEAFFGQGTRLTVV.

The gene calls are TRBV15 and TRBJ1-3, with D possibly matching TRBD1 (6 bases). V lost 2 bases and J lost 0, with 20 bases in between. The CDR3 runs 19 residues. From germline, CDR1 is LNHNV and CDR2 YYDKDF (reference sequence). The CDR3: CATSRNHDRPTSSGNTIYF. DNA of the CDR3: TGTGCCACCAGCAGAAATCACGACAGGCCTACTAGCTCTGGAAACACCATATATTTT.

This sequence joins TRBV10-3 and TRBJ1-5, with no clear D. The CDR3 loop spans 12 amino acids. CDR1 and CDR2 from the germline V gene are ENHRY and SYGVKD. The germline V and J ends were trimmed by 6 bases and 5 bases, with 8 bases remaining between them. The CDR3 DNA reads TGTGCCATCAGCGTATCAGATCAGCCCCAGCATTTT. Translating it yields CAISVSDQPQHF.

The rearrangement joins TRBV7-2 to TRBJ1-2, with TRBD1 identical over 10 bases. Germline CDR1 and CDR2: SGHTA and FQGNSA. The CDR3 runs to 13 residues. With 5 bases clipped from V and 8 bases from J, the junction kept 5 bases outside the gene matches. The CDR3: CASSRGQGNGYTF. The CDR3 region has the DNA TGTGCCAGCAGCCGGGGACAGGGGAACGGCTACACCTTC.

The chain employs TRBV5-1 and TRBJ2-3; tentative D call: TRBD1 (5 bases). This CDR3 has 14 residues. The V gene lost 7 bases and the J gene lost 0 bases, with 12 bases spanning the gap. In germline, CDR1 is SGHRS, CDR2 YFSETQ. Here the CDR3 DNA reads TGCGCCAGCCAAAGGGGTGGGAGCACAGATACGCAGTATTTT. Protein: CASQRGGSTDTQYF.

The CDR3 region is CASSPDRGEEQYF. The CDR3 DNA sequence: TGTGCCAGCAGCCCAGACAGGGGGGAGGAGCAGTACTTC. The rearrangement joins TRBV7-7 to TRBJ2-7; 9 nucleotides line up with TRBD1. Germline V gives CDR1 SSHAT, CDR2 FNYEAQ (reference sequence). The CDR3 consists of 13 residues. The V gene end was trimmed by 5 bases and the J gene end by 7 bases; junction bases not matched to a gene: 6.

The chain is built from TRBV7-9 and TRBJ2-7; weak D call: TRBD1 (6 bases). Trimming cost V 8 bases and J 0 bases, with 11 bases left between them. CDR1 is SEHNR and CDR2 is FQNEAQ in the germline V gene (reference sequence). CDR3 size: 13 residues. The CDR3 DNA sequence: TGTGCCAGCGGCCGGGACACCTCCTACGAGCAGTACTTC. Its translation is CASGRDTSYEQYF.

This clone came up a few times. The V and J genes are TRBV11-2 and TRBJ1-4, with 9 bases lining up with TRBD1. After removal of 5 bases from V and 7 bases from J, the junction contained 8 bases not matched to a gene. CDR1 and CDR2 (germline): SGHAT, FQNNGV. The CDR3 contains 15 residues. The CDR3 protein is CASSPSGTGREKLFF. CDR3 nucleotide sequence: TGTGCCAGCAGCCCCTCCGGGACAGGGCGTGAAAAACTGTTTTTT.

The chain uses TRBV18 and TRBJ1-5; TRBD1 is a possible D gene (6 bases). The CDR3 totals 13 residues. V was clipped by 5 bases and J by 10 bases, with 15 bases between them. Germline CDR1 and CDR2: KGHSH and LQKENI. The CDR3 reads CASSAQGNEPQHF. CDR3 nucleotide sequence: TGTGCCAGCTCAGCACAGGGTAACGAACCCCAGCATTTT. Using reference TRBV18 and TRBJ1-5 for the parts outside the CDR3, the full variable domain is NAGVMQNPRHLVRRRGQEARLRCSPMKGHSHVYWYRQLPEEGLKFMVYLQKENIIDESGMPKERFSAEFPKEGPSILRIQQVVRGDSAAYFCASSAQGNEPQHFGDGTRLSIL.

The rearrangement links TRBV5-8 to TRBJ2-7, with 10 bases lining up with TRBD1. V trimming: 4 bases; J trimming: 4 bases; junction bases outside the gene matches: 14. Germline V lookup: CDR1 SGHTS, CDR2 YDEGEE. The CDR3 has 17 residues. The DNA of the CDR3 is TGTGCCAGCAGCCCCGGGACAGGGGCGGGGGGTCGGTACGAGCAGTACTTC. The encoded protein is CASSPGTGAGGRYEQYF.

V gene TRBV5-6 combines with J gene TRBJ1-3; 8 positions agree with TRBD1. Germline V lookup: CDR1 SGHDT, CDR2 YYEEEE. J was trimmed by 1 base and V by 1 base; bases with no gene match: 1. The CDR3 is made up of 15 amino acids. CDR3 sequence reads: CASSLRTGSGNTIYF. The CDR3 nucleotides read TGTGCCAGCAGCTTGCGGACAGGGTCTGGAAACACCATATATTTT.

The sample holds a few counts of this clone. This chain links TRBV11-2 with TRBJ1-1, with D perhaps matching TRBD1 (5 bases). Germline values: CDR1 SGHAT, CDR2 FQNNGV. This CDR3 contains 12 residues. The ends were cut back, 1 base at V and 11 bases at J, with 11 bases in the middle. The CDR3 here is CASSLVGGTAFF. Here the CDR3 DNA reads TGTGCCAGCAGCTTAGTCGGGGGGACGGCTTTCTTT.

This chain joins TRBV7-8 and TRBJ1-1; the D is unclear. Trimming removed 3 bases at V and 0 bases at J, with 5 bases between. CDR1 is SGHVS and CDR2 is FQNEAQ in the germline V gene. The CDR3 runs 13 residues. As DNA, the CDR3 is TGTGCCAGCAGCTTGGCTCTGAACACTGAAGCTTTCTTT. This encodes CASSLALNTEAFF. The full variable domain, with the rest looked up from reference TRBV7-8 and TRBJ1-1, is GAGVSQSPRYKVAKRGQDVALRCDPISGHVSLFWYQQALGQGPEFLTYFQNEAQLDKSGLPSDRFFAERPEGSVSTLKIQRTQQEDSAVYLCASSLALNTEAFFGQGTRLTVV.

The chain employs TRBV7-9 and TRBJ2-1; D remains unclear. CDR1 SEHNR and CDR2 FQNEAQ come from the germline V gene (reference sequence). Between the trimmed V and J ends, which lost 4 bases and 5 bases, there was a span of 15 bases. The CDR3 totals 15 residues. CDR3: CASSSPRRVDNEQFF. CDR3 in DNA: TGTGCCAGCAGCTCCCCACGCCGTGTCGACAATGAGCAGTTCTTC.

The chain is built from TRBV2 and TRBJ2-5; TRBD2 is a possible D gene (6 bases). Trimming took 2 bases from V and 3 from J, leaving 10 bases between them. The CDR3 has 14 residues. Germline V CDR1 and CDR2: SNHLY, FYNNEI. This chain's CDR3 is CASSEQGGKETQYF. For the CDR3, the DNA is TGTGCCAGCAGTGAACAGGGCGGGAAAGAGACCCAGTACTTC.

The chain uses TRBV9 and TRBJ1-1, with D unclear. The CDR3 consists of 13 residues. V lost 2 bases and J lost 4, with 9 bases in between. Germline-derived CDR1 and CDR2 are SGDLS and YYNGEE. The CDR3 DNA reads TGTGCCAGCAGCGTCCCCGGAGGCACTGAAGCTTTCTTT. Translating it yields CASSVPGGTEAFF. The full variable domain, its missing parts supplied by reference TRBV9 and TRBJ1-1, is DSGVTQTPKHLITATGQRVTLRCSPRSGDLSVYWYQQSLDQGLQFLIQYYNGEERAKGNILERFSAQQFPDLHSELNLSSLELGDSALYFCASSVPGGTEAFFGQGTRLTVV.

V and J are TRBV27 and TRBJ2-5; no clear D gene. This CDR3 region has 13 residues. Germline lookup yields CDR1 MNHEY and CDR2 SMNVEV (reference sequence). V dropped 5 bases and J dropped 2 bases, with 9 bases sitting between them. Here the CDR3 reads CASSGSLQETQYF. The CDR3 nucleotides read TGTGCCAGCAGTGGGTCCCTTCAAGAGACCCAGTACTTC.

This chain links TRBV11-3 with TRBJ2-3; possible D gene TRBD1, 5 bases. Germline-derived CDR1 and CDR2 are SGHNT and YENEEA. Trimming took 5 bases from V and 2 from J, leaving 17 bases between them. The CDR3 loop spans 16 amino acids. DNA of the CDR3: TGTGCCAGCAGCGCTAACAGGATTATGGACACAGATACGCAGTATTTT. Amino acids: CASSANRIMDTDTQYF.

V usage is TRBV11-2 and J usage is TRBJ2-7; a weak D match, TRBD2 (5 bases). Germline CDR1 SGHAT, CDR2 FQNNGV. CDR3 length: 14 amino acids. V was clipped by 1 base and J by 4 bases, with 11 bases between them. The CDR3 DNA sequence: TGTGCCAGCAGCTTAGGAACACTAGGGTACGAGCAGTACTTC. This codes for CASSLGTLGYEQYF. The complete variable domain, with remaining parts taken from reference TRBV11-2 and TRBJ2-7, reads EAGVAQSPRYKIIEKRQSVAFWCNPISGHATLYWYQQILGQGPKLLIQFQNNGVVDDSQLPKDRFSAERLKGVDSTLKIQPAKLEDSAVYLCASSLGTLGYEQYFGPGTRLTVT.

CDR3 protein: CASSLRGLAGSRNRRNEQFF. DNA of the CDR3: TGCGCCAGCAGCTTGAGGGGACTAGCGGGATCCAGGAATCGACGCAATGAGCAGTTCTTC. The genes are TRBV5-1 and TRBJ2-1; 13 positions agree with TRBD2. The CDR3 length is 20 residues. The ends lost 1 base at V and 6 bases at J; junction bases unmatched: 16. Germline loops: CDR1 SGHRS, CDR2 YFSETQ.

The V gene is TRBV5-6, the J gene TRBJ2-7; a possible D gene is TRBD2 (6 bases). V was clipped by 4 bases and J by 2 bases, with 25 bases between them. Germline V gives CDR1 SGHDT, CDR2 YYEEEE. This CDR3 region has 18 residues. The CDR3 DNA sequence: TGTGCCAGCAGCGCGATCTTGGGTCCGGGGGTCCTGGCCTACGAGCAGTACTTC. This translates into CASSAILGPGVLAYEQYF.

The J gene is TRBJ1-1, the V gene TRBV11-1; D is ambiguous. The ends were cut back, 5 bases at V and 5 bases at J, with 15 bases in the middle. The CDR3 length is 14 residues. Germline V gene data show CDR1 as SGHAT and CDR2 as FQDESV (reference sequence). In nucleotides, the CDR3 is TGTGCCAGCAGCAGAGGACGGAGGATTACTGAAGCTTTCTTT. Its translation: CASSRGRRITEAFF.

This clone was detected only a few times. V is TRBV11-1 and J is TRBJ2-1; no firm D call. Germline loops: CDR1 SGHAT, CDR2 FQDESV (reference sequence). This CDR3 contains 12 residues. Deletions cut 1 base from V and 9 bases from J, with 7 bases between. The CDR3: CASSLVSGEQFF. The CDR3 DNA is TGTGCCAGCAGCTTAGTATCGGGTGAGCAGTTCTTC.

The chain has TRBV4-1 and TRBJ2-7; 10 positions agree with TRBD2. The CDR3 totals 19 residues. Germline-derived CDR1 and CDR2 are MGHRA and YSYEKL. J gave up 3 bases and V 2 bases, and 16 bases lay outside the gene matches. For the CDR3, the DNA is TGCGCCAGCAGCCAACTGGGAGGACAGGGAACTAGCGGGAACTACGAGCAGTACTTC. Translated: CASSQLGGQGTSGNYEQYF.